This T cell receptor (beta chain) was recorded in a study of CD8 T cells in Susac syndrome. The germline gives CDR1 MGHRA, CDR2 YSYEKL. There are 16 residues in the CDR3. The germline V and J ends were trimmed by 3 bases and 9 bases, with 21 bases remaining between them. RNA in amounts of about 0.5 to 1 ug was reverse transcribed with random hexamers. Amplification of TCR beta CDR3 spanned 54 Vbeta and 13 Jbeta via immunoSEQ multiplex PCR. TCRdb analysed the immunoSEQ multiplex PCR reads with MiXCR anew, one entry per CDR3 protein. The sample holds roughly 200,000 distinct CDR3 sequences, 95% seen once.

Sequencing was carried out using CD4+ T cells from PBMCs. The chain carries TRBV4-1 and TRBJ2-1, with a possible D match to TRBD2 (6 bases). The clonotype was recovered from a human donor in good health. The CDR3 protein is CASSQFSGTPMGEQFF. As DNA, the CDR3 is TGCGCCAGCAGCCAGTTTTCCGGGACTCCGATGGGTGAGCAGTTCTTC.